Each of the 3 T cell receptor beta chains below was sequenced from the same sample in a study of T cell responses to AZD1222 COVID-19 vaccine. Some clones are missing from TCRdb's copy, which holds only in-frame ones; the method was immunoSEQ multiplex PCR. The sample holds about 130,000 clones, over 90% seen once. The sample was peripheral blood, taken on day 0 of AZD1222 vaccination. The receptor set was obtained from an adult in good health.

V is TRBV19 and J is TRBJ1-2; D gene unclear. Germline values: CDR1 LNHDA, CDR2 SQIVND (reference sequence). CDR3 size: 15 residues. The ends were cut back, 1 base at V and 3 bases at J, with 12 bases in the middle. The DNA of the CDR3 is TGTGCCAGTAGTATAGTTTGGAGTCGACACTATGGCTACACCTTC. Its protein is CASSIVWSRHYGYTF. The full variable domain, with the rest looked up from reference TRBV19 and TRBJ1-2, is DGGITQSPKYLFRKEGQNVTLSCEQNLNHDAMYWYRQDPGQGLRLIYYSQIVNDFQKGDIAEGYSVSREKKESFPLTVTSAQKNPTAFYLCASSIVWSRHYGYTFGSGTRLTVV.

This rearrangement joins TRBV12-5 to TRBJ1-1; D gene uncertain. This CDR3 has 14 amino acids. In germline, CDR1 is LGHNT, CDR2 FRNRAP. The V and J ends lost 5 bases and 4 bases respectively, with 14 bases between them. CDR3 residues: CASGPSQVSTEAFF. CDR3 coding DNA: TGTGCTAGTGGTCCATCTCAGGTTAGCACTGAAGCTTTCTTT.

This chain joins TRBV2 and TRBJ2-5; possible D gene TRBD2, 7 bases. V was trimmed by 5 bases and J by 4 bases, leaving 17 bases between them. The CDR3 runs to 15 residues. The V gene's germline CDR1 is SNHLY and CDR2 FYNNEI. The CDR3 coding sequence is TGTGCCAGCAGTTCTCCGCGGGGGCTCCGAGAGACCCAGTACTTC. Protein sequence: CASSSPRGLRETQYF.